This T cell receptor (beta chain) was recorded in a study of cytomegalovirus exposure and HLA in healthy donors. For the study at large: Falling in the Caucasian-associated ancestry cluster were about four fifths of under 500 genotyped donors. Overall study findings and caveats: Later analysis identified about 15,000 TCR beta sequences associated with HLA alleles, using a false discovery rate threshold of 0.05. Analyzed later, association rates of TCRs varied across HLA loci, with DRB1 most and HLA-C fewest. In a later analysis, an Asian-associated ancestry cluster reportedly showed fewer N-insertions than the roughly 730-donor mean.

To note about this clone: Its antigen is still unknown.

PCR used 60 Vbeta primers and 13 Jbeta primers. Assay: immunoSEQ multiplex PCR; the TCRdb copy retains only in-frame clones and omits some. This repertoire includes 50,000 to 60,000 clones. Trimming cost V 0 bases and J 5 bases, with 11 bases left between them. Per germline, CDR1 SGHTA and CDR2 FQGNSA. The CDR3 extends over 15 amino acids. Sequencing was performed on PBMCs. This receptor was identified in a male donor in good health and CMV-seronegative. This chain uses TRBV7-2 with TRBJ2-1; D unresolved. CDR3 DNA: TGTGCCAGCAGCTTAGCGGGCTATTCCGACAATGAGCAGTTCTTC. Translating it yields CASSLAGYSDNEQFF.